Shown below are 2 T cell receptor beta chains from a single sample sequenced in a study of blood T cell repertoires in COVID-19. Method: immunoSEQ multiplex PCR; TCRdb's copy keeps in-frame clones and lacks some. The data hold almost 200,000 clones, with 80% to 90% observed a single time. The sample consisted of peripheral blood. The receptors come from a woman aged 70-85 years with acute or convalescent COVID-19.

J is TRBJ2-1 and V is TRBV7-9; TRBD2 aligns across 8 bases. CDR1 and CDR2 from the germline V gene are SEHNR and FQNEAQ (reference sequence). V was clipped by 0 bases and J by 7 bases; unmatched bases: 8. This CDR3 is built from 16 residues. This CDR3 reads CASSLAGTSRANEQFF. Written as DNA, the CDR3 is TGTGCCAGCAGCTTAGCGGGGACTAGTCGGGCGAATGAGCAGTTCTTC.

The chain combines TRBV23-1 with TRBJ2-1; possibly TRBD2 for D (5 bases). TRBV23-1 carries the ORF label, with uncertain function. V gave up 3 bases and J gave up 0 bases, with 27 bases separating them. This CDR3 has 21 amino acids. CDR3 sequence: CASSHPGQVTTNGSSYNEQFF. Written as DNA, the CDR3 is TGCGCCAGCAGTCACCCGGGCCAGGTTACCACGAATGGGAGCTCCTACAATGAGCAGTTCTTC.